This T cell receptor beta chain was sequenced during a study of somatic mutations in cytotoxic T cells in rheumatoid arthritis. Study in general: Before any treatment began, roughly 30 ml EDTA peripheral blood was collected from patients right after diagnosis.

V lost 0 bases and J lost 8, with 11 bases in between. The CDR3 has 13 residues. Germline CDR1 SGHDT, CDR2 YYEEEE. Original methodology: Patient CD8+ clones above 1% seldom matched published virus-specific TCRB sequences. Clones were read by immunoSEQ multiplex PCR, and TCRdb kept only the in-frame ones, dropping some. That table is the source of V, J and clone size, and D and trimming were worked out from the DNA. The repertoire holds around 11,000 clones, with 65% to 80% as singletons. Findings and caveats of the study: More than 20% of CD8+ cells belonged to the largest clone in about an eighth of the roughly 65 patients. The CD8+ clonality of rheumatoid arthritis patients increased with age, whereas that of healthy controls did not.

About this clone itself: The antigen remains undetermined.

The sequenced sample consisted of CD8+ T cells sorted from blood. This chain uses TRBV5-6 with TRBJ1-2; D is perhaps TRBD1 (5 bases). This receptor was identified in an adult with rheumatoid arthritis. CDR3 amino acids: CASSLGLGDGYTF. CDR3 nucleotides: TGTGCCAGCAGCTTGGGCCTGGGGGACGGCTACACCTTC. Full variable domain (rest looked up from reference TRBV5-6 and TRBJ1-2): DAGVTQSPTHLIKTRGQQVTLRCSPKSGHDTVSWYQQALGQGPQFIFQYYEEEERQRGNFPDRFSGHQFPNYSSELNVNALLLGDSALYLCASSLGLGDGYTFGSGTRLTVV.